The entry below gives a single T cell receptor beta chain sequence along with its context. The CDR3 runs to 18 residues. Trimming removed 0 bases at V and 0 bases at J, with 17 bases between. The germline V gene has CDR1 LNHNV and CDR2 YYDKDF (reference sequence). This entry comes from a study of shared clonotypes between healthy human individuals. Study summary: Each donor's CD8 memory used one plate, CD8 naive two, each CD4 subset three.

Some 30,000 T cell genomes, or approximately 200 ng DNA, went into the sorted-subset replicate PCRs. Sequencing was performed with immunoSEQ multiplex PCR; in TCRdb, only in-frame clones are kept and a portion is missing. The profile shows about 110,000 clones, about 71% of them singletons. Only Caucasian adults living in Nashville, Tennessee made up the donor group. CD8 memory comprised CD45RO+ plus CCR7-negative CD45RA+ TemRA cells. What was sequenced was memory CD8+ T cells sorted from blood. Specified subset: CD45RO+ cells pooled with CCR7-negative TemRA cells. The chain uses TRBV15 and TRBJ1-2; D gene uncertain. The TCR originated in a woman aged 25 to 39 in good health. CDR3 sequence: CATSRDGVGPRPNYGYTF. The CDR3 nucleotides are TGTGCCACCAGCAGAGATGGAGTCGGGCCGCGGCCTAACTATGGCTACACCTTC. The full variable domain, in which reference TRBV15 and TRBJ1-2 provide the parts outside the CDR3, is DAMVIQNPRYQVTQFGKPVTLSCSQTLNHNVMYWYQQKSSQAPKLLFHYYDKDFNNEADTPDNFQSRRPNTSFCFLDIRSPGLGDTAMYLCATSRDGVGPRPNYGYTFGSGTRLTVV.